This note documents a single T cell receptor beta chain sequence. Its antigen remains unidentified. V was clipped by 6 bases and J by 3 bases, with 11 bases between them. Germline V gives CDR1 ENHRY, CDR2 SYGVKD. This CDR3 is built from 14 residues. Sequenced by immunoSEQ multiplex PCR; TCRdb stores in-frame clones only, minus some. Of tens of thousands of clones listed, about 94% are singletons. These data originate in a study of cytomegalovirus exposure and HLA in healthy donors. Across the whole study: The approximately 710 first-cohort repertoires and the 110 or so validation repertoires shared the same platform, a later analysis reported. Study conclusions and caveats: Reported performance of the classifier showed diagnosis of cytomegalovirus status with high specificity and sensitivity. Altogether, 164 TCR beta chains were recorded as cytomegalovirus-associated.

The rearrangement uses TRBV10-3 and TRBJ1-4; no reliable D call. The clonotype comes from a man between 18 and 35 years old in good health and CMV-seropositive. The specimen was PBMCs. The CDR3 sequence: CAIRAGVPNEKLFF. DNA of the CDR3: TGTGCCATCAGGGCAGGTGTGCCTAATGAAAAACTGTTTTTT.